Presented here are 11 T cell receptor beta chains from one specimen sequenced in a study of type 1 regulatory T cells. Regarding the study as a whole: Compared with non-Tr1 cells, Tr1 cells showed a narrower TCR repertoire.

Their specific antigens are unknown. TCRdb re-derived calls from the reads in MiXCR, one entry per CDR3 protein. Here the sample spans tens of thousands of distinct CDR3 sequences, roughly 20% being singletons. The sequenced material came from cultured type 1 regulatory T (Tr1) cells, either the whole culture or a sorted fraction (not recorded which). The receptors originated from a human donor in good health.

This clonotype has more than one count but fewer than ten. This CDR3 reads CASSLENWAAQETQYF. The CDR3 bases are TGTGCCAGCAGCTTGGAAAACTGGGCGGCGCAAGAGACCCAGTACTTC. This chain connects TRBV5-5 to TRBJ2-5, with D unresolved. V lost 0 bases and J 2 bases, leaving 14 bases between the germline ends. From germline, CDR1 is SGHKS and CDR2 YYEKEE (reference sequence). The CDR3 consists of 16 residues.

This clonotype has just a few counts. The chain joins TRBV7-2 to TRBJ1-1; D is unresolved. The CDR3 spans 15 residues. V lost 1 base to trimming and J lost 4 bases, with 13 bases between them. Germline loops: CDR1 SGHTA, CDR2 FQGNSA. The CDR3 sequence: CASSLVSGVSTEAFF. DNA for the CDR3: TGTGCCAGCAGCTTAGTTTCCGGGGTCAGCACTGAAGCTTTCTTT.

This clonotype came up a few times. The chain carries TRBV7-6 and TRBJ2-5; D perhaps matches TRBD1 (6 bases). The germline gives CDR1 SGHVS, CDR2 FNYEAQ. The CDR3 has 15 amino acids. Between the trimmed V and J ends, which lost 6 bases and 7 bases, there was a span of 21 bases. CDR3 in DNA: TGTGCCAGCAGTTTTTTCGACAGGCTAGAGGGGACCCAGTACTTC. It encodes CASSFFDRLEGTQYF.

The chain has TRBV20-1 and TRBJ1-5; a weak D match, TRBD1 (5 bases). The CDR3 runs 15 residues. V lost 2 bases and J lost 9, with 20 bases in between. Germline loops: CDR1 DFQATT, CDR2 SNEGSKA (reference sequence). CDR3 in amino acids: CSARFRGDWYRPQHF. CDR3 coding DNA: TGCAGTGCTAGATTTCGAGGGGATTGGTACCGGCCCCAGCATTTT.

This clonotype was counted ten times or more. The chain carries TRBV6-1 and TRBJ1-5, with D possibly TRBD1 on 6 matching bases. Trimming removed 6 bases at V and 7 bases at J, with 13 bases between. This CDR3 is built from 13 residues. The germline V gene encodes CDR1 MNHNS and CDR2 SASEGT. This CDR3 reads CASRQGREQPQHF. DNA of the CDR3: TGTGCCAGCAGACAGGGAAGGGAACAGCCCCAGCATTTT.

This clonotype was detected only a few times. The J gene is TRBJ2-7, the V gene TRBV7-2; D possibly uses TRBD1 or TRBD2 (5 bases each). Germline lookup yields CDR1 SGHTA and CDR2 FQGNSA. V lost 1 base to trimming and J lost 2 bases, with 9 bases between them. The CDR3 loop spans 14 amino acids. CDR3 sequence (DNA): TGTGCCAGCAGCTTAGGCCAGGGAGCCTACGAGCAGTACTTC. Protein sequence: CASSLGQGAYEQYF.

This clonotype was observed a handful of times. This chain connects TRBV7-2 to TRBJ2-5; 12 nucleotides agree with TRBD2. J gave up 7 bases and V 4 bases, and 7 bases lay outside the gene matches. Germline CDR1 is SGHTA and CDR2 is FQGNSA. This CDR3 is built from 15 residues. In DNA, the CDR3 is TGTGCCAGCAGCTACGGACTAGCGGGATCCGGGACCCAGTACTTC. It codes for CASSYGLAGSGTQYF.

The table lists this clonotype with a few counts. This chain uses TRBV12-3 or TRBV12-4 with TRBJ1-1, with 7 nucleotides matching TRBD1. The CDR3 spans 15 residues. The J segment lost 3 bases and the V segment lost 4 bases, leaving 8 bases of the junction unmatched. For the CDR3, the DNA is TGTGCCAGCAGTTCAAACCAGGGGGGGTACACTGAAGCTTTCTTT. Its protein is CASSSNQGGYTEAFF.

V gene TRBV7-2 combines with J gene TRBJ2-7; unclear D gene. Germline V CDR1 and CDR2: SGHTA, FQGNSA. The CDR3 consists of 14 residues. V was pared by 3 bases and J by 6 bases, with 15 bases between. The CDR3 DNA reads TGTGCCAGCAGCTTGTCGGGCCCCCTGAGCGAGCAGTACTTC. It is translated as CASSLSGPLSEQYF.

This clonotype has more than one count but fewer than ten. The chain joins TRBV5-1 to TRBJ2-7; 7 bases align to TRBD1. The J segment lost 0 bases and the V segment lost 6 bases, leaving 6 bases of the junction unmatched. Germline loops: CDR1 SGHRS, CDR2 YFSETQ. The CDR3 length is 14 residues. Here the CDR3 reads CASKLAGGSYEQYF. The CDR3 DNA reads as TGCGCCAGCAAGCTCGCAGGGGGCTCCTACGAGCAGTACTTC.

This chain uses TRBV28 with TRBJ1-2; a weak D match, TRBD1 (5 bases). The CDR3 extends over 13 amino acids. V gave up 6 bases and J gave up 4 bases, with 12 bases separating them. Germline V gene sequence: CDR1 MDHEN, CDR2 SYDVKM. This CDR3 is CASRWGGGYGYTF. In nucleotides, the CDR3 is TGTGCCAGCAGGTGGGGGGGAGGCTATGGCTACACCTTC.